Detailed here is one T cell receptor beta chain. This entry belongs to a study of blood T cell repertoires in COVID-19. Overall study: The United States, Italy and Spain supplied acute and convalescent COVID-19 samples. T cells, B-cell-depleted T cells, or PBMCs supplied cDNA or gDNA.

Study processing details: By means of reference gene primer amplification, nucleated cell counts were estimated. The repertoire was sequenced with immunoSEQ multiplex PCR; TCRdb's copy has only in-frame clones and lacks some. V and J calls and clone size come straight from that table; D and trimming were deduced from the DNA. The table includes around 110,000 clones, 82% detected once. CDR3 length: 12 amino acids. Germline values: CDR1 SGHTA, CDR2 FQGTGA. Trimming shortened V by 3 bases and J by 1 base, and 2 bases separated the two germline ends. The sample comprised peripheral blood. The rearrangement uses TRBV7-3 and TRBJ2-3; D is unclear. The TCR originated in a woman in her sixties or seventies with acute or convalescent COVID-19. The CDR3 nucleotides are TGTGCCAGCAGCTTCGGCACAGATACGCAGTATTTT. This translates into CASSFGTDTQYF.